These 4 T cell receptor beta chains share one sample of origin, sequenced in a study of shared clonotypes between healthy human individuals. This table comes from immunoSEQ multiplex PCR, and its TCRdb copy is limited to in-frame clones, with some not included. The sample holds 2,100,000 or so clones, around 95% seen once. Sequencing was performed on naive CD4+ T cells sorted from blood. The sample's subset: CD45RA+ positively selected. These receptors were taken from a man between 18 and 29 years old in good health.

The chain carries TRBV9 and TRBJ2-1; 8 positions agree with TRBD2. The CDR3 length is 14 residues. V lost 5 bases, J lost 0 bases, and 1 base stayed unmatched. Germline V gives CDR1 SGDLS, CDR2 YYNGEE. The CDR3 here is CASSTSGSYNEQFF. CDR3 DNA: TGTGCCAGCAGTACTAGCGGCTCCTACAATGAGCAGTTCTTC.

As concerns this clone: Additional DNA sequences in this sample encode the identical CDR3. V usage is TRBV6-1 and J usage is TRBJ1-5; no clear D. V was clipped by 2 bases and J by 2 bases, with 7 bases between them. The CDR3 runs to 14 residues. Germline V lookup: CDR1 MNHNS, CDR2 SASEGT. DNA of the CDR3: TGTGCCAGCAGTGAATCCGGGGGCAATCAGCCCCAGCATTTT. It yields the protein CASSESGGNQPQHF.

V is TRBV6-6 and J is TRBJ2-7, with D perhaps TRBD2 (6 bases). Trimming left V 5 bases short and J 2 bases short, with 13 bases between. This CDR3 has 14 amino acids. CDR1 is MNHNY, CDR2 SVGAGI, per germline (reference sequence). In DNA, the CDR3 is TGTGCCAGCAGTGAGGTTGGAGGGGCCTACGAGCAGTACTTC. Encoded protein: CASSEVGGAYEQYF.

This chain joins TRBV7-8 and TRBJ1-1; D gene uncertain. The V gene's germline CDR1 is SGHVS and CDR2 FQNEAQ. Deletions cut 5 bases from V and 6 bases from J, with 13 bases between. CDR3 length: 13 residues. CDR3 amino acids: CASSLTGWSEAFF. CDR3 nucleotide sequence: TGTGCCAGCAGCCTGACGGGGTGGTCTGAAGCTTTCTTT.